The source of this TCR beta chain is a study of blood T cell repertoires in COVID-19. Study summary: Whether acute or convalescent, the COVID-19 samples came from the United States, Italy and Spain. In each case, the material was cDNA or gDNA derived from T cells, B-cell-depleted T cells, or PBMCs.

Methods used by the authors: Researchers report that nucleated cell counts were estimated from reference gene primer amplification. Using immunoSEQ multiplex PCR, the repertoire was profiled, and TCRdb retains in-frame clones only, with some absent. Clone size and V and J calls were adopted from that table, with D and trimming inferred from the DNA. In the table there are about 210,000 clones, 75% to 90% of which are singletons. Germline V gene data show CDR1 as SGHNT and CDR2 as YYREEE (reference sequence). The V and J ends lost 4 bases and 7 bases respectively, with 17 bases between them. CDR3 length equals 15 residues.

The receptor's source is a woman aged 40-49 years with acute or convalescent COVID-19. The J gene is TRBJ2-2, the V gene TRBV5-4; TRBD1 is a possible D gene (8 bases). Sample: peripheral blood. CDR3 sequence: CASSHPQGGNGELFF. The DNA of the CDR3 is TGTGCCAGCAGCCACCCACAGGGGGGGAACGGGGAGCTGTTTTTT.